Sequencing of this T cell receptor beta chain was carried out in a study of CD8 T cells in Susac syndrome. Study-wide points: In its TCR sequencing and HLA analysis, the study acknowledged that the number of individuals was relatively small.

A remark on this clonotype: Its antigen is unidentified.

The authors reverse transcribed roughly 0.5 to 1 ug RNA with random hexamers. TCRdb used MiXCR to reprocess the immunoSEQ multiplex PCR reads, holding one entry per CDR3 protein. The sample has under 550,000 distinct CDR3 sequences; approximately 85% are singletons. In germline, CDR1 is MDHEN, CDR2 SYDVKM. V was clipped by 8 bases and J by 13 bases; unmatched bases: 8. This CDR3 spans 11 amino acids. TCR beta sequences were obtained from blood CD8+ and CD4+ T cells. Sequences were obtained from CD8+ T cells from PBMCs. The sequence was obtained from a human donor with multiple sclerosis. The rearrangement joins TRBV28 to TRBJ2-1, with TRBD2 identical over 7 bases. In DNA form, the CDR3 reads TGTGCCAGCGGTCGAGCGGGAAATCAGTTCTTC. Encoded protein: CASGRAGNQFF.